This is a list of T cell receptor beta chains from one sample in a study of CD8 T cells in ankylosing spondylitis. TCRdb called the 5' RACE reads again in MiXCR, with one record for every CDR3 protein. The data show around 250,000 distinct CDR3 sequences, roughly a tenth seen once. Source material: blood, either unsorted or a sorted T cell fraction (not recorded which). These receptors originate from a male donor with ankylosing spondylitis or in good health (not recorded which). Each CDR3 is given with its conserved first and last residue. The D gene is left open where the match is weak. Only part of the rows carry a size: once, few, many, or a class if the clone is expanded.

j_call cdr3_length clone_size v_call d_call cdr3_nt cdr3_aa
TRBJ2-1 13 many TRBV20-1 TRBD2 TGCAGTGCCGAGGGACTAGCGGACGATGAGCAGTTCTTC CSAEGLADDEQFF
TRBJ2-7 13 few TRBV29-1 TRBD1 TGCAGCGCTGTCATGACAGGGGCGAACGAGCAGTACTTC CSAVMTGANEQYF
TRBJ1-1 15 many TRBV4-1 TRBD1 TGCGCCAGCAGCCAGGGGACAGTCAGGTTCACTGAAGCTTTCTTT CASSQGTVRFTEAFF
TRBJ2-2 15 many TRBV20-1 TRBD2 TGCAGTGCTAGAGAGGGAGGGCGGGACACCGGGGAGCTGTTTTTT CSAREGGRDTGELFF
TRBJ2-2 16 many TRBV5-1 - TGCGCCAGCAGGGTCGGCGGAGGCACGAACACCGGGGAGCTGTTTTTT CASRVGGGTNTGELFF
TRBJ1-4 13 - TRBV9 - TGTGCCAGCAGCGTAGCTGGAGGGGAAAAACTGTTTTTT CASSVAGGEKLFF
TRBJ1-2 15 many TRBV12-3/TRBV12-4 TRBD1 TGTGCCAGCAGCACTCGAGGACAGGCGTGGAATGGCTACACCTTC CASSTRGQAWNGYTF
TRBJ2-3 14 many TRBV9 TRBD1 TGTGCCAGCAGCACAGGGGGCGAGGCAGATACGCAGTATTTT CASSTGGEADTQYF
TRBJ1-5 16 many TRBV28 TRBD1 TGTGCCAGCAGTTATGGGACAGGGGGCGAACCTCAGCCCCAGCATTTT CASSYGTGGEPQPQHF
TRBJ2-3 14 few TRBV12-3/TRBV12-4 - TGTGCCAGCAGTCCCAGGGTCGGCACAGATACGCAGTATTTT CASSPRVGTDTQYF
TRBJ2-1 12 - TRBV29-1 - TGCAGCGCCGCCGGAGAGGAGAGTGAGCAGTTCTTC CSAAGEESEQFF
TRBJ2-3 15 many TRBV5-6 - TGTGCCAGCAGCTTTTTGCAGGGACGCACAGATACGCAGTATTTT CASSFLQGRTDTQYF
TRBJ2-1 12 many TRBV12-3/TRBV12-4 - TGTGCCAGCAGTTTTAGAGTAGATGAGCAGTTCTTC CASSFRVDEQFF
TRBJ2-6 17 many TRBV15 - TGTGCCACCAGCGCAACATTTACAGGGTCCGGGGCCAACGTCCTGACTTTC CATSATFTGSGANVLTF
TRBJ2-2 11 - TRBV28 - TGTGCCAGCAGTTTACGCCGGGAGCTGTTTTTT CASSLRRELFF
TRBJ1-1 13 few TRBV10-3 - TGTGCCATCAGTGATGGGCAGAACACTGAAGCTTTCTTT CAISDGQNTEAFF
TRBJ2-7 16 many TRBV5-1 - TGCGCCAGCAGCTTGGCCGGCTCTTGGCAGACCTACGAGCAGTACTTC CASSLAGSWQTYEQYF
TRBJ1-3 15 few TRBV15 - TGTGCCACCAGCAGAGTCGGGGGGTCTGGAAACACCATATATTTT CATSRVGGSGNTIYF
TRBJ2-3 12 many TRBV5-1 - TGCGCCAGCCAGGGGAACACAGATACGCAGTATTTT CASQGNTDTQYF
TRBJ2-3 13 - TRBV28 - TGTGCCAGCAGTCAACGTCCCACAGATACGCAGTATTTT CASSQRPTDTQYF
TRBJ2-2 14 many TRBV6-1 TRBD1 TGTGCCAGCAGTCCGGACAGGGACACCGGGGAGCTGTTTTTT CASSPDRDTGELFF
TRBJ1-2 13 few TRBV5-1 TRBD1 TGCGCCAGCAGCCTGACAGGGAGGTCTGGCTACACCTTC CASSLTGRSGYTF
TRBJ2-3 17 many TRBV6-1 - TGTGCCAGCAGAGCTTCACCCGGGGCAGGGGATCTCGATACGCAGTATTTT CASRASPGAGDLDTQYF
TRBJ2-5 11 - TRBV20-1 - TGCAGTGCTATGGACCCTGTCACCCAGTACTTC CSAMDPVTQYF
TRBJ2-1 12 - TRBV7-9 - TGTGCCAGCAGCTCCGGGGGAAATGAGCAGTTCTTC CASSSGGNEQFF
TRBJ2-7 16 - TRBV15 - TGTGCCACCAGCAGAGATCTTAGCCTCCGTACCTACGAGCAGTACTTC CATSRDLSLRTYEQYF
TRBJ1-1 15 - TRBV15 - TGTGCCACCAGCAGAGGCGAGGGGGTAAGGGCTGAAGCTTTCTTT CATSRGEGVRAEAFF
TRBJ2-1 12 many TRBV20-1 - TGCAGTGCTAGAGGGGCGAAGGATGAGCAGTTCTTC CSARGAKDEQFF
TRBJ1-2 12 - TRBV19 - TGTGCCACGGGTGCCTTCCACTATGGCTACACCTTC CATGAFHYGYTF
TRBJ2-1 15 many TRBV5-1 - TGCGCCAGCAGCTTGGATACTGGTGAGACTGATGAGCAGTTCTTC CASSLDTGETDEQFF
TRBJ1-5 15 many TRBV5-1 - TGCGCCAGCAGCTTGGGAACGAGTAGCAATCAGCCCCAGCATTTT CASSLGTSSNQPQHF
TRBJ2-1 15 many TRBV7-6 - TGTGCCAGCAGCTTAGCGATAAAGCCTTACAATGAGCAGTTCTTC CASSLAIKPYNEQFF
TRBJ1-1 16 - TRBV6-1 - TGTGCCAGCACCTCGTCCAGGTCAGCTATGAACACTGAAGCTTTCTTT CASTSSRSAMNTEAFF
TRBJ2-5 15 few TRBV20-1 TRBD1 TGCAGTGCTATGACGGCCGGGACAGGGAAAGAGACCCAGTACTTC CSAMTAGTGKETQYF
TRBJ2-4 17 many TRBV20-1 TRBD2 TGCAGTGCTAACGAAGTAGGACTAGCGAGAGCCAAAAACATTCAGTACTTC CSANEVGLARAKNIQYF
TRBJ2-1 18 many TRBV10-3 - TGTGCCATCAGTGAGTCGGGGGGCCCTAGCGGCCATGACAATGAGCAGTTCTTC CAISESGGPSGHDNEQFF
TRBJ2-5 15 many TRBV20-1 TRBD1 TGCAGTGCTCTCCTATTTGGGACAGTCCAAGAGACCCAGTACTTC CSALLFGTVQETQYF
TRBJ2-5 16 many TRBV4-1 TRBD2 TGCGCCAGCAGCCCGACTAGCGGGAGTCCTCAAGAGACCCAGTACTTC CASSPTSGSPQETQYF
TRBJ1-5 17 many TRBV6-5 - TGTGCCAGCAGTTACTCCCGGGTCAAAAATAGCAATCAGCCCCAGCATTTT CASSYSRVKNSNQPQHF
TRBJ2-7 12 many TRBV12-3/TRBV12-4 TRBD1 TGTGCCAGCAGTTTAGGGGGACAGAGGTATATCTTC CASSLGGQRYIF